A single count supports the clone carrying this TCR beta chain. This sample was included in a study of blood T cell repertoires in COVID-19. Study context: Sites in the United States, Italy and Spain provided acute and convalescent COVID-19 samples. Sources were T cells, B-cell-depleted T cells, or PBMCs; the material itself was cDNA or gDNA.

How the authors handled the data: Reference gene primer amplification yielded estimated nucleated cell counts. Sequenced by immunoSEQ multiplex PCR; TCRdb stores in-frame clones only, minus some. The V and J calls and clone size were taken over from that table, and D and trimming were inferred from the DNA. The sample records approximately 210,000 clones, 70% to 90% being singletons. This TCR was sampled from a woman in her sixties or seventies with active or convalescent COVID-19. Sequenced sample: peripheral blood.

As DNA, the CDR3 is TGTGCCAGCAGTGAAGTATCTCGGGGGGCCCAGTACTTC. It encodes CASSEVSRGAQYF. The rearrangement uses TRBV2 and TRBJ2-5; 7 nucleotides agree with TRBD2. This CDR3 comprises 13 residues. The V and J ends lost 1 base and 9 bases, in that order; junction bases with no gene match: 5. In germline, CDR1 is SNHLY, CDR2 FYNNEI.